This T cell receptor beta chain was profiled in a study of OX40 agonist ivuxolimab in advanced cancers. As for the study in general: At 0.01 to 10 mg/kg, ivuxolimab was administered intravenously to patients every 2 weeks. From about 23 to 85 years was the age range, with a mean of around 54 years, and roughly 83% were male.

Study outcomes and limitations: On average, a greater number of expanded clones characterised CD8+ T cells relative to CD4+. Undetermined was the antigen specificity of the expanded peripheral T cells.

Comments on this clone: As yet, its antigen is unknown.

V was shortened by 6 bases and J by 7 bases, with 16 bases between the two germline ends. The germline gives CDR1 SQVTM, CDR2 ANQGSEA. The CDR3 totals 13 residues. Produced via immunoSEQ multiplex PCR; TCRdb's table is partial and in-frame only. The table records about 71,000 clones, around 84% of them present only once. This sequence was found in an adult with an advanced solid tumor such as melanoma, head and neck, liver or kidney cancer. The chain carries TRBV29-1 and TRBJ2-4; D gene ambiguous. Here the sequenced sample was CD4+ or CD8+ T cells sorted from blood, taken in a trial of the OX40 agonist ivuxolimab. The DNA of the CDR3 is TGCAGCGTCCCTGAGAAGGGATCGAACATTCAGTACTTC. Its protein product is CSVPEKGSNIQYF. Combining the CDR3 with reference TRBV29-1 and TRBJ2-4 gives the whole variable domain SAVISQKPSRDICQRGTSLTIQCQVDSQVTMMFWYRQQPGQSLTLIATANQGSEATYESGFVIDKFPISRPNLTFSTLTVSNMSPEDSSIYLCSVPEKGSNIQYFGAGTRLSVL.